These T cell receptor beta chains were read from a single sample in a study of CD8+ T cells in alopecia areata. Clones were read by immunoSEQ multiplex PCR, and TCRdb kept only the in-frame ones, dropping some. Of some 180,000 clones listed, less than 70% are singletons. This material consisted of CD8+ T cells sorted from blood, taken at week 24, from a patient treated with tofacitinib. Receptor source: a human donor with alopecia areata. The CDR3 runs from the conserved cysteine through the conserved F or W. The D gene is left open where the match is weak. The size field is filled for only some rows; it gives once, few, many or a size class.

CDR3: CASSLDRGTIYEQYF
DNA: TGTGCCAGCAGCTTAGATAGAGGGACAATTTACGAGCAGTACTTC
V: TRBV11-2
D: NA
size: NA
length: 15
J: TRBJ2-7

CDR3: CASSRGTGGNQPQHF
DNA: TGTGCCAGCAGCCGCGGGACAGGGGGAAATCAGCCCCAGCATTTT
V: TRBV7-9
D: TRBD1
size: NA
length: 15
J: TRBJ1-5

CDR3: CASSQDMRTGGDTQYF
DNA: TGCGCCAGCAGCCAAGATATGAGGACAGGGGGAGATACGCAGTATTTT
V: TRBV4-3
D: TRBD1
size: NA
length: 16
J: TRBJ2-3

CDR3: CASSHQTGTLGYTF
DNA: TGTGCCAGCAGCCACCAGACAGGGACTCTTGGCTACACCTTC
V: TRBV5-6
D: TRBD1
size: NA
length: 14
J: TRBJ1-2

CDR3: CASSSFNSPLHF
DNA: TGTGCCAGCAGCTCCTTCAATTCACCCCTCCACTTT
V: TRBV13
D: NA
size: NA
length: 12
J: TRBJ1-6

CDR3: CAISDSGQNNEQFF
DNA: TGTGCCATCAGTGACTCCGGACAGAACAATGAGCAGTTCTTC
V: TRBV10-3
D: NA
size: NA
length: 14
J: TRBJ2-1

CDR3: CASSYGGTSTEAFF
DNA: TGTGCCAGCAGTTACGGGGGGACATCAACTGAAGCTTTCTTT
V: TRBV6-6
D: NA
size: NA
length: 14
J: TRBJ1-1

CDR3: CSVPRGGPNTEAFF
DNA: TGCAGCGTACCCAGGGGCGGACCGAACACTGAAGCTTTCTTT
V: TRBV29-1
D: NA
size: NA
length: 14
J: TRBJ1-1

CDR3: CASSHPGTTSGANVLTF
DNA: TGTGCCAGCAGCCATCCGGGGACGACCTCTGGGGCCAACGTCCTGACTTTC
V: TRBV14
D: NA
size: NA
length: 17
J: TRBJ2-6

CDR3: CASSGTGRRNIQYF
DNA: TGTGCCAGCAGTGGGACAGGGCGGAGAAACATTCAGTACTTC
V: TRBV6-1
D: TRBD1
size: few
length: 14
J: TRBJ2-4

CDR3: CAWRSGSLGDTQYF
DNA: TGTGCCTGGAGAAGTGGGTCCCTCGGGGATACGCAGTATTTT
V: TRBV30
D: NA
size: NA
length: 14
J: TRBJ2-3

CDR3: CSVTDSYEQYF
DNA: TGCAGCGTAACAGATTCCTACGAGCAGTACTTC
V: TRBV29-1
D: NA
size: NA
length: 11
J: TRBJ2-7

CDR3: CASSMQGSLNEQFF
DNA: TGTGCCAGTAGTATGCAGGGCTCACTAAATGAGCAGTTCTTC
V: TRBV19
D: NA
size: NA
length: 14
J: TRBJ2-1

CDR3: CASRRGIDGYTF
DNA: TGTGCCAGTAGACGAGGGATAGATGGCTACACCTTC
V: TRBV19
D: NA
size: NA
length: 12
J: TRBJ1-2

CDR3: CASSPNSGANVLTF
DNA: TGTGCCAGCAGCCCCAACTCTGGGGCCAACGTCCTGACTTTC
V: TRBV9
D: NA
size: NA
length: 14
J: TRBJ2-6

CDR3: CASSQSSGSAEAFF
DNA: TGCGCCAGCAGTCAATCCTCGGGTTCGGCTGAAGCTTTCTTT
V: TRBV23-1
D: NA
size: NA
length: 14
J: TRBJ1-1

CDR3: CASSVVNGMNTEAFF
DNA: TGTGCCAGCAGCGTAGTGAACGGTATGAACACTGAAGCTTTCTTT
V: TRBV9
D: NA
size: NA
length: 15
J: TRBJ1-1

CDR3: CASSAARDSSSYEQYF
DNA: TGTGCCAGCAGTGCAGCGAGGGACTCCAGCTCCTACGAGCAGTACTTC
V: TRBV27
D: NA
size: NA
length: 16
J: TRBJ2-7

CDR3: CASRLEGSPLHF
DNA: TGTGCCAGCCGCCTTGAGGGTTCACCCCTCCACTTT
V: TRBV7-9
D: NA
size: few
length: 12
J: TRBJ1-6

CDR3: CATGGGAANEQFF
DNA: TGCGCCACCGGAGGAGGGGCGGCCAATGAGCAGTTCTTC
V: TRBV10-2
D: NA
size: NA
length: 13
J: TRBJ2-1

CDR3: CASSLWGNEKLFF
DNA: TGTGCCAGCAGCTTGTGGGGAAATGAAAAACTGTTTTTT
V: TRBV13
D: NA
size: NA
length: 13
J: TRBJ1-4

CDR3: CASSSIQGSNYGYTF
DNA: TGTGCCAGCAGCTCCATACAGGGATCTAACTATGGCTACACCTTC
V: TRBV7-2
D: NA
size: NA
length: 15
J: TRBJ1-2

CDR3: CAWSVGTGISEAFF
DNA: TGTGCCTGGAGTGTCGGGACAGGAATATCTGAAGCTTTCTTT
V: TRBV30
D: TRBD1
size: once
length: 14
J: TRBJ1-1

CDR3: CASSLLSRPDGGYTF
DNA: TGTGCCAGCAGTTTATTGTCGAGACCTGATGGGGGCTACACCTTC
V: TRBV28
D: NA
size: NA
length: 15
J: TRBJ1-2

CDR3: CASSPTGEGYGYTF
DNA: TGTGCCAGCAGCCCGACAGGGGAAGGCTATGGCTACACCTTC
V: TRBV5-5
D: TRBD1
size: NA
length: 14
J: TRBJ1-2

CDR3: CASSQLRYNEQFF
DNA: TGTGCCAGCAGCCAACTAAGATACAATGAGCAGTTCTTC
V: TRBV14
D: NA
size: NA
length: 13
J: TRBJ2-1

CDR3: CASSLRQGVPEAFF
DNA: TGTGCCAGCAGCCTGAGACAGGGTGTCCCTGAAGCTTTCTTT
V: TRBV5-6
D: TRBD1
size: NA
length: 14
J: TRBJ1-1

CDR3: CASSENYGYTF
DNA: TGTGCCAGCAGTGAAAATTATGGCTACACCTTC
V: TRBV6-1
D: NA
size: NA
length: 11
J: TRBJ1-2

CDR3: CSVEDGTGSYEQYF
DNA: TGCAGCGTTGAAGACGGGACAGGCTCCTACGAGCAGTACTTC
V: TRBV29-1
D: TRBD1
size: few
length: 14
J: TRBJ2-7

CDR3: CASSPTHNEQFF
DNA: TGTGCCAGCAGCCCCACCCACAATGAGCAGTTCTTC
V: TRBV5-6
D: NA
size: NA
length: 12
J: TRBJ2-1

CDR3: CASRQEAEAFF
DNA: TGTGCCAGCCGACAGGAGGCAGAAGCTTTCTTT
V: TRBV6-6
D: NA
size: NA
length: 11
J: TRBJ1-1

CDR3: CSVRGEPYEQYF
DNA: TGCAGCGTTAGGGGGGAACCCTACGAGCAGTACTTC
V: TRBV29-1
D: NA
size: NA
length: 12
J: TRBJ2-7

CDR3: CASSQFQGNEQYF
DNA: TGCGCCAGCAGCCAATTCCAGGGGAACGAGCAGTACTTC
V: TRBV4-3
D: NA
size: NA
length: 13
J: TRBJ2-7

CDR3: CASSSTGKNTEAFF
DNA: TGTGCCAGCAGCTCAACGGGCAAGAACACTGAAGCTTTCTTT
V: TRBV7-8
D: NA
size: NA
length: 14
J: TRBJ1-1

CDR3: CAISEVRDRANQPQHF
DNA: TGTGCCATCAGTGAAGTCCGGGACAGGGCGAATCAGCCCCAGCATTTT
V: TRBV10-3
D: TRBD1
size: NA
length: 16
J: TRBJ1-5

CDR3: CASSLGLAGYEQYF
DNA: TGTGCCAGCAGCTTAGGGCTCGCTGGGTACGAGCAGTACTTC
V: TRBV7-2
D: NA
size: NA
length: 14
J: TRBJ2-7

CDR3: CASTQEGDLTEAFF
DNA: TGCGCCAGCACCCAGGAGGGTGATTTGACTGAAGCTTTCTTT
V: TRBV5-1
D: NA
size: NA
length: 14
J: TRBJ1-1

CDR3: CASSLRRVGFEQYF
DNA: TGTGCCAGCAGTTTAAGAAGGGTTGGATTTGAGCAGTACTTC
V: TRBV27
D: NA
size: NA
length: 14
J: TRBJ2-7

CDR3: CASSQGRTSGGLNTQYF
DNA: TGCGCCAGCAGCCAAGGGAGAACTAGCGGGGGCCTAAATACGCAGTATTTT
V: TRBV4-3
D: TRBD2
size: NA
length: 17
J: TRBJ2-3

CDR3: CASSQGHPNTEAFF
DNA: TGCGCCAGCAGCCAGGGACACCCGAACACTGAAGCTTTCTTT
V: TRBV4-3
D: NA
size: NA
length: 14
J: TRBJ1-1

CDR3: CASSPDPRVGEKLFF
DNA: TGTGCCAGCAGCCCCGACCCCCGAGTGGGTGAAAAACTGTTTTTT
V: TRBV11-3
D: NA
size: NA
length: 15
J: TRBJ1-4

CDR3: CAWSVGKEKLFF
DNA: TGTGCCTGGAGTGTGGGGAAGGAAAAACTGTTTTTT
V: TRBV30
D: NA
size: NA
length: 12
J: TRBJ1-4

CDR3: CSVSEGVGGYEQYF
DNA: TGCAGCGTTTCCGAAGGGGTAGGGGGGTACGAGCAGTACTTC
V: TRBV29-1
D: NA
size: NA
length: 14
J: TRBJ2-7

CDR3: CAWSVGGVNEKLFF
DNA: TGTGCCTGGAGTGTTGGTGGGGTTAATGAAAAACTGTTTTTT
V: TRBV30
D: NA
size: NA
length: 14
J: TRBJ1-4

CDR3: CACEGTETNEKLFF
DNA: TGTGCCTGCGAGGGCACCGAAACTAATGAAAAACTGTTTTTT
V: TRBV30
D: NA
size: NA
length: 14
J: TRBJ1-4

CDR3: CASSIGEKLFF
DNA: TGTGCCAGTAGTATAGGAGAAAAACTGTTTTTT
V: TRBV19
D: NA
size: few
length: 11
J: TRBJ1-4

CDR3: CASSARTEMNTEAFF
DNA: TGTGCCAGTAGTGCTAGGACCGAGATGAACACTGAAGCTTTCTTT
V: TRBV19
D: NA
size: few
length: 15
J: TRBJ1-1

CDR3: CSVKGGQGEFYEQYF
DNA: TGCAGCGTCAAGGGGGGACAGGGCGAATTCTACGAGCAGTACTTC
V: TRBV29-1
D: TRBD1
size: few
length: 15
J: TRBJ2-7

CDR3: CASSQGQGAVAFF
DNA: TGCGCCAGCAGCCAAGGACAGGGAGCGGTGGCTTTCTTT
V: TRBV4-3
D: TRBD1
size: NA
length: 13
J: TRBJ1-1

CDR3: CASSHQRTGSYEQYF
DNA: TGCGCCAGCAGCCATCAAAGGACAGGGTCGTACGAGCAGTACTTC
V: TRBV4-3
D: TRBD1
size: NA
length: 15
J: TRBJ2-7

CDR3: CASSLEAGPHYEQYF
DNA: TGTGCCAGCAGTTTAGAAGCGGGACCACACTACGAGCAGTACTTC
V: TRBV27
D: TRBD2
size: NA
length: 15
J: TRBJ2-7

CDR3: CASSQGAGATEAFF
DNA: TGCGCCAGCAGCCAGGGGGCGGGGGCCACTGAAGCTTTCTTT
V: TRBV4-3
D: NA
size: NA
length: 14
J: TRBJ1-1

CDR3: CASSQTWGTGGVNTEAFF
DNA: TGCGCCAGCAGCCAAACCTGGGGGACAGGGGGCGTGAACACTGAAGCTTTCTTT
V: TRBV4-3
D: TRBD1
size: NA
length: 18
J: TRBJ1-1